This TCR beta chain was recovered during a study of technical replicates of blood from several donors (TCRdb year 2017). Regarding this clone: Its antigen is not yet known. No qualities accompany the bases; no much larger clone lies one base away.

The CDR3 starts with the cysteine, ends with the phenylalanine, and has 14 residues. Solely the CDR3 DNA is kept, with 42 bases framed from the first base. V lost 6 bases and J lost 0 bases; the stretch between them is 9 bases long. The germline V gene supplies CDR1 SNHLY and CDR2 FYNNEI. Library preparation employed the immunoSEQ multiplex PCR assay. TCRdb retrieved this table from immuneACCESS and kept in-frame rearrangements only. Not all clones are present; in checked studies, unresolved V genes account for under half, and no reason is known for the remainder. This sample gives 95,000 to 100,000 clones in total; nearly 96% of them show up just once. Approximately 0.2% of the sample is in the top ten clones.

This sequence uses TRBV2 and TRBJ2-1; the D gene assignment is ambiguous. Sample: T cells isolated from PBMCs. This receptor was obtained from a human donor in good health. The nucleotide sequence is TGTGCCAGCAGCTACCAGGTCTCCTACAATGAGCAGTTCTTC. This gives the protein CASSYQVSYNEQFF.